This TCR beta chain appears in the sequencing data of a study of cytomegalovirus exposure and HLA in healthy donors. In germline, CDR1 is SGHDT, CDR2 YYEEEE. This CDR3 contains 15 residues. V was pared by 1 base and J by 6 bases, with 7 bases of the junction left unmatched. Amplification used 60 Vbeta primers and 13 Jbeta primers. The table came from immunoSEQ multiplex PCR; TCRdb's copy has only in-frame clones and leaves some out. Of approximately 73,000 clones in the sample, approximately 57% are singletons; the top ten hold approximately 5.7%. The study's findings and limits: Indistinguishable V segments, including TRBV6-2 and TRBV6-3, were excluded.

Note on this clone: The antigen is undetermined.

The sample consisted of PBMCs. The receptor's source is a man under 40 in good health and CMV-seropositive. This chain connects TRBV5-6 to TRBJ2-3, with TRBD1 matching 8 bases. CDR3 DNA: TGTGCCAGCAGCTTGTGGGTGACAGGGGACGATACGCAGTATTTT. It yields the protein CASSLWVTGDDTQYF.